A selection of T cell receptor beta chains follows, all from one sample in a study of T cell responses to AZD1222 COVID-19 vaccine. This table comes from immunoSEQ multiplex PCR, and its TCRdb copy is limited to in-frame clones, with some not included. Found here are about 180,000 clones, about 86% of them singletons; the top ten hold around a tenth. This material consisted of peripheral blood, taken 28 days after the second AZD1222 dose. Receptors originate from an adult who received the AZD1222 COVID-19 vaccine. Each CDR3 is given with its conserved first and last residue. The D gene is left open where the match is weak. Not all rows give a size; the values are once, few, many and, for expanded clones, a class.

CDR3 DNA	CDR3 protein	clone size	V gene	D gene	J gene
TGTGCCAGCAGCCCAAGGACAGGGAGTTCCGGCTACACCTTC	CASSPRTGSSGYTF	.	TRBV27	TRBD1	TRBJ1-2
TGCAGTGCTAGTGGACAGGGAACGAACACCGGGGAGCTGTTTTTT	CSASGQGTNTGELFF	.	TRBV20-1	TRBD1	TRBJ2-2
TGTGCCAGCACACCTGGGGCCAACGTCCTGACTTTC	CASTPGANVLTF	.	TRBV2	.	TRBJ2-6
TGTGCCAGCAGCGTAGCCCTTTTGAACACTGAAGCTTTCTTT	CASSVALLNTEAFF	.	TRBV9	.	TRBJ1-1
TGTGCCAGCAGCCAAAATCCGGGGGCCAACTATGGCTACACCTTC	CASSQNPGANYGYTF	.	TRBV3-1/TRBV3-2	.	TRBJ1-2
TGTGCCAGCAGCTTACAGGGACAGGGGCCGTCACCCCTCCACTTT	CASSLQGQGPSPLHF	.	TRBV7-9	TRBD1	TRBJ1-6
TGTGCCACCAGCAGAGGACCATATACAGGGGTGTCTGGAAACACCATATATTTT	CATSRGPYTGVSGNTIYF	.	TRBV15	TRBD1	TRBJ1-3
TGTGCCAGCAGCCGGGGGGGCGGTAATTGGCAGTATTTT	CASSRGGGNWQYF	.	TRBV7-8	TRBD2	TRBJ2-3
TGTGCCAGCGGATTCCTAGGACAGGGGGCATCCTACGAGCAGTACTTC	CASGFLGQGASYEQYF	.	TRBV2	TRBD1	TRBJ2-7
TGTGCCAGCAGCGTAGCTCCAGGAACCTACGAGCAGTACTTC	CASSVAPGTYEQYF	.	TRBV9	.	TRBJ2-7
TGCGCCAGCAGCCTGGACAGGGCGGAGAGGGATACGCAGTATTTT	CASSLDRAERDTQYF	.	TRBV5-1	TRBD1	TRBJ2-3
TGTGCCAGTAGTACACTTCCGAACACCGGGGAGCTGTTTTTT	CASSTLPNTGELFF	once	TRBV19	.	TRBJ2-2
TGTGCCAGCAGCTTTGCCCCCCTAGGTAGCGGGGGTACCACCGGGGAGCTGTTTTTT	CASSFAPLGSGGTTGELFF	.	TRBV7-9	TRBD2	TRBJ2-2
TGTGCCAGTAGTATATCAGGGTTTATGAATGAGCAGTTCTTC	CASSISGFMNEQFF	.	TRBV19	.	TRBJ2-1
TGTGCCAGCAGCTATCTCGCAGGGGCTGGGGCCAACGTCCTGACTTTC	CASSYLAGAGANVLTF	.	TRBV5-5	.	TRBJ2-6
TGTGCCAGCAGCATCGTAGCGGGGAACACTGAAGCTTTCTTT	CASSIVAGNTEAFF	.	TRBV7-8	.	TRBJ1-1
TGTGCCAGCAGTCCTGGGACAGCAGCCCTCTATGGCTACACCTTC	CASSPGTAALYGYTF	.	TRBV6-5	TRBD1	TRBJ1-2
TGCGCCAGCAGCTTGGAGGGCAGGGGTGGGACAGATACGCAGTATTTT	CASSLEGRGGTDTQYF	.	TRBV5-1	.	TRBJ2-3
TGTGCCAGCAGCCACACGGAAAGTTCACCCCTCCACTTT	CASSHTESSPLHF	.	TRBV7-8	.	TRBJ1-6
TGCGCCAGCATAGATAGCGGGGGAGTCTACAATGAGCAGTTCTTC	CASIDSGGVYNEQFF	once	TRBV5-1	TRBD2	TRBJ2-1
TGTGCCAGCAGACCAAGCAGGGGATCCTACGAGCAGTACTTC	CASRPSRGSYEQYF	.	TRBV7-2	.	TRBJ2-7
TGTGCCAGCAGTTCTAGCGGGGGGAGAAGAGATACGCAGTATTTT	CASSSSGGRRDTQYF	.	TRBV6-2/TRBV6-3	TRBD2	TRBJ2-3
TGTGCCAGCAGTCTGTACACCGGGGAGCTGTTTTTT	CASSLYTGELFF	.	TRBV12-3/TRBV12-4	.	TRBJ2-2
TGTGCCAGCAGTGAATGGGGGCCTGTTGCCTATAATTCACCCCTCCACTTT	CASSEWGPVAYNSPLHF	.	TRBV6-1	.	TRBJ1-6
TGTGCCAGTAGTAGTATTAATTCGGAGAGGGGCCTGAATGAGCAGTTCTTC	CASSSINSERGLNEQFF	.	TRBV19	.	TRBJ2-1
TGTGCCAGTAGCCTGGGACAGGGTATGGGAGATACGCAGTATTTT	CASSLGQGMGDTQYF	.	TRBV19	TRBD1	TRBJ2-3
TGCGCCAGCAGGTCCGGGACATCCACCTACGAGCAGTACTTC	CASRSGTSTYEQYF	few	TRBV5-1	.	TRBJ2-7
TGCGCCAGCAGCTTGTTTAACCCAGGGGACTCCGCCACCGGGGAGCTGTTTTTT	CASSLFNPGDSATGELFF	once	TRBV5-1	.	TRBJ2-2
TGCGCCAGCAGCTTGGAGACAGATACGCAGTATTTT	CASSLETDTQYF	.	TRBV5-1	.	TRBJ2-3